This section outlines one T cell receptor (beta chain) sequence together with its context. These data are taken from a study of blood T cell repertoires in COVID-19. Study at large: The study drew acute and convalescent COVID-19 samples from the United States, Italy and Spain.

Sequencing used immunoSEQ multiplex PCR; TCRdb keeps in-frame clones, though not all of them. The sample gives fewer than 250,000 clones, 88% of which show up once; roughly 1.7% is in the top ten. CDR1 and CDR2 (germline): MRHNA, SNTAGT. The CDR3 length is 15 residues. V gave up 6 bases and J gave up 5 bases; unmatched junction bases: 12. Sequencing input: peripheral blood. The sequence derives from a man aged 70 or older with acute or convalescent COVID-19. The rearrangement links TRBV6-4 to TRBJ1-2, with 7 bases lining up with TRBD1. Here the CDR3 reads CASRLRETGNYGYTF. CDR3 in DNA: TGTGCCAGCAGACTTAGGGAGACAGGGAATTATGGCTACACCTTC.